Listed below are T cell receptor beta chains from one sample, sequenced in a study of human T cells and chemical hapten exposure. Each CDR3 protein gets one entry after TCRdb re-called the RACE reads with MiXCR. This table has under 110,000 distinct CDR3 sequences, 9% to 15% appearing once. Sequences were derived from whole blood, sampled in connection with sensitization to the hapten diphenylcyclopropenone (DPC). These receptors came from a woman in her fifties or sixties with alopecia areata. Some clones in this sample may be carry-over from other donors' samples. The CDR3 runs from the conserved cysteine through the conserved F or W. The D gene is left open where the match is weak. Clone size appears in some rows only: once, few, many, or a class for an expanded clone.

CASSDPPGQTNEKLFF TGTGCCAGCAGCGATCCTCCCGGGCAGACTAATGAAAAACTGTTTTTT TRBJ1-4 16 TRBV7-9 few -
CASSAGQANTGELFF TGTGCCAGCTCGGCGGGACAGGCGAACACCGGGGAGCTGTTTTTT TRBJ2-2 15 TRBV18 few TRBD1
CASSGTAQRADTQYF TGTGCCAGCAGCGGGACAGCTCAGAGGGCAGATACGCAGTATTTT TRBJ2-3 15 TRBV6-1 few TRBD1
CAGQIGENTEAFF TGTGCCGGACAAATCGGGGAGAACACTGAAGCTTTCTTT TRBJ1-1 13 TRBV7-9 many -
CSSSLTNYGYTF TGCAGTTCCTCTCTGACTAACTATGGCTACACCTTC TRBJ1-2 12 TRBV20-1 - -
CASSRQKLGTGGEKLFF TGCGCCAGCAGCCGCCAAAAATTGGGGACAGGGGGTGAAAAACTGTTTTTT TRBJ1-4 17 TRBV4-1 many TRBD1
CASSYVGNEQFF TGTGCCAGCAGTTACGTGGGCAATGAGCAGTTCTTC TRBJ2-1 12 TRBV6-5 many -
CASSLEQRLSPNDEAFF TGCGCCAGCAGCTTGGAACAACGCCTTTCCCCTAATGATGAAGCTTTCTTT TRBJ1-1 17 TRBV5-1 few -
CASSPQGAGAGGNQPQHF TGTGCCAGCAGCCCCCAGGGGGCGGGGGCCGGCGGGAATCAGCCCCAGCATTTT TRBJ1-5 18 TRBV7-2 - TRBD1
CASSHPVGLAGIGELFF TGTGCCAGCAGCCATCCGGTAGGACTAGCGGGAATAGGGGAGCTGTTTTTT TRBJ2-2 17 TRBV3-1 many TRBD2
CASSVADIPLEAFF TGTGCCAGCAGCGTAGCCGACATTCCCCTAGAAGCTTTCTTT TRBJ1-1 14 TRBV9 many -
CASSVVGGLWHEQFF TGTGCCAGCAGCGTAGTCGGGGGCCTCTGGCATGAGCAGTTCTTC TRBJ2-1 15 TRBV9 - -
CATHNYGYTF TGTGCCACACATAACTATGGCTACACCTTC TRBJ1-2 10 TRBV28 many -
CASSSLRGQPQHF TGTGCCAGCAGCTCCCTTAGAGGTCAGCCCCAGCATTTT TRBJ1-5 13 TRBV7-6 many -
CASSHGTVSYEQYF TGCGCCAGCAGCCACGGGACAGTCTCCTACGAGCAGTACTTC TRBJ2-7 14 TRBV4-1 many TRBD1
CASSKEGSGRGNEQFF TGTGCCAGCAGCAAAGAGGGTAGCGGGCGTGGGAATGAGCAGTTCTTC TRBJ2-1 16 TRBV21-1 - -
CSVEGQTSYEQYF TGCAGCGTTGAAGGACAGACATCCTACGAGCAGTACTTC TRBJ2-7 13 TRBV29-1 few -
CSAMNTGSEETQYF TGCAGTGCAATGAACACAGGGTCCGAAGAGACCCAGTACTTC TRBJ2-5 14 TRBV20-1 few -
CSAYSGGGPYNEQFF TGCAGCGCCTATAGCGGGGGGGGACCCTACAATGAGCAGTTCTTC TRBJ2-1 15 TRBV29-1 many TRBD2
CSAVNPGQGVKTKAFF TGCAGTGCCGTCAATCCGGGACAGGGTGTAAAAACGAAAGCTTTCTTT TRBJ1-1 16 TRBV20-1 - TRBD1
CASSYAGEKLFF TGTGCCAGCAGTTACGCAGGTGAAAAACTGTTTTTT TRBJ1-4 12 TRBV12-3/TRBV12-4 few -
CSAVIAKGSNQPQHF TGCAGTGCTGTGATTGCGAAGGGCAGCAATCAGCCCCAGCATTTT TRBJ1-5 15 TRBV20-1 - -
CASSFTSGLSLGTGELFF TGTGCCAGCAGCTTCACTAGCGGCTTATCATTAGGGACCGGGGAGCTGTTTTTT TRBJ2-2 18 TRBV11-2 - TRBD2
CASSLNRDYSNEQFF TGTGCCAGCAGTTTAAATCGGGACTACTCTAATGAGCAGTTCTTC TRBJ2-1 15 TRBV27 - TRBD2
CASSRGLAGENEQYF TGCGCCAGCAGCCGGGGACTAGCGGGGGAGAACGAGCAGTACTTC TRBJ2-7 15 TRBV5-1 - TRBD2
CASHTRQFFSGNTIYF TGTGCCAGCCACACAAGACAGTTTTTCTCTGGAAACACCATATATTTT TRBJ1-3 16 TRBV5-6 few -
CASSLSIGDRLPYEQYF TGTGCCAGTAGCCTCTCGATAGGGGACAGACTACCTTACGAGCAGTACTTC TRBJ2-7 17 TRBV19 - TRBD1
CASSPDQIVGELFF TGTGCCAGCAGCCCGGATCAGATAGTCGGGGAGCTGTTTTTT TRBJ2-2 14 TRBV7-6 - -
CASSWGQGINSPLHF TGCGCCAGCAGCTGGGGACAGGGAATTAATTCACCCCTCCACTTT TRBJ1-6 15 TRBV5-1 few TRBD1
CASSLWSGTLSTDTQYF TGTGCCAGCAGCTTATGGTCCGGCACCTTAAGCACAGATACGCAGTATTTT TRBJ2-3 17 TRBV7-9 - -
CASSLFTGFTDTQYF TGTGCCAGCAGTTTATTCACAGGGTTCACAGATACGCAGTATTTT TRBJ2-3 15 TRBV12-3/TRBV12-4 few -
CSAQPSGSAYNEQFF TGCAGTGCCCAACCTAGCGGGAGCGCCTACAATGAGCAGTTCTTC TRBJ2-1 15 TRBV20-1 many TRBD2
CSGAGGQETQYF TGCAGCGGCGCGGGGGGCCAAGAGACCCAGTACTTC TRBJ2-5 12 TRBV29-1 few TRBD2
CASSLGGQGIDTQYF TGTGCCAGCAGCTTAGGTGGTCAGGGAATAGATACGCAGTATTTT TRBJ2-3 15 TRBV7-2 - -
CASSPRSPGPYGYTF TGTGCCAGCAGCCCCAGGTCTCCTGGGCCCTATGGCTACACCTTC TRBJ1-2 15 TRBV7-2 - -
CSVYGGALPDQETQYF TGCAGCGTTTACGGGGGGGCCCTGCCAGACCAAGAGACCCAGTACTTC TRBJ2-5 16 TRBV29-1 few TRBD2
CASSLRSTFRGANTDTQYF TGTGCCAGCAGCTTAAGGTCGACCTTCAGGGGGGCCAACACAGATACGCAGTATTTT TRBJ2-3 19 TRBV11-2 - -
CASSLGLPTDTQYF TGTGCCAGCAGTTTAGGGCTGCCCACAGATACGCAGTATTTT TRBJ2-3 14 TRBV27 - -
CSARRTGELFF TGCAGTGCCCGGAGGACCGGGGAGCTGTTTTTT TRBJ2-2 11 TRBV20-1 many -
CASSKDRLEAFF TGCGCCAGCAGCAAGGACAGGCTTGAAGCTTTCTTT TRBJ1-1 12 TRBV4-3 - TRBD1
CATSDFTDTQYF TGTGCCACCAGTGATTTTACCGATACGCAGTATTTT TRBJ2-3 12 TRBV24-1 - -
CASSSLEGEKLFF TGTGCCAGCAGCTCCCTGGAAGGAGAAAAACTGTTTTTT TRBJ1-4 13 TRBV7-2 few -
CASSLDRGRLPQHF TGTGCCAGCAGTCTAGACAGGGGTCGTTTGCCCCAGCATTTT TRBJ1-5 14 TRBV28 few TRBD1
CASSFYSSGSYEQYF TGTGCCAGCAGCTTTTACTCTAGCGGTTCCTACGAGCAGTACTTC TRBJ2-7 15 TRBV11-1 - TRBD2
CASSLTLGGSEQYF TGTGCCAGCAGCTTAACCCTCGGGGGAAGCGAGCAGTACTTC TRBJ2-7 14 TRBV11-2 - -
CASSPRQGRGNQPQHF TGTGCCAGCTCACCCAGACAGGGTAGGGGCAATCAGCCCCAGCATTTT TRBJ1-5 16 TRBV18 - TRBD1
CAISVGTGGIGAFF TGTGCCATCAGTGTAGGGACAGGGGGCATAGGAGCTTTCTTT TRBJ1-1 14 TRBV10-3 - TRBD1
CASSFSPLRRDTQYF TGTGCCAGCAGCTTTTCCCCGCTGCGGCGGGATACGCAGTATTTT TRBJ2-3 15 TRBV11-2 few -
CASSPWAGSSTDTQYF TGTGCCAGCAGCCCATGGGCGGGGAGTAGCACAGATACGCAGTATTTT TRBJ2-3 16 TRBV11-2 - -
CASSPLGQSSYNEQFF TGTGCCAGCAGTCCCCTAGGACAGAGCTCCTACAATGAGCAGTTCTTC TRBJ2-1 16 TRBV6-4 few -
CVSSNTGPPNTEAFF TGTGTCAGCTCAAACACCGGGCCGCCGAACACTGAAGCTTTCTTT TRBJ1-1 15 TRBV18 - -
CASSELPRGNEQFF TGTGCCAGCAGTGAATTACCGCGGGGGAATGAGCAGTTCTTC TRBJ2-1 14 TRBV6-1 - TRBD2
CASSENSGYNEQFF TGCGCCAGCAGCGAGAATAGCGGTTACAATGAGCAGTTCTTC TRBJ2-1 14 TRBV5-1 many -
CSVFDSNQPQHF TGCAGCGTCTTCGACAGCAATCAGCCCCAGCATTTT TRBJ1-5 12 TRBV29-1 many -
CASSIGRGNQPQHF TGTGCCAGTAGTATAGGACGGGGCAATCAGCCCCAGCATTTT TRBJ1-5 14 TRBV19 - -